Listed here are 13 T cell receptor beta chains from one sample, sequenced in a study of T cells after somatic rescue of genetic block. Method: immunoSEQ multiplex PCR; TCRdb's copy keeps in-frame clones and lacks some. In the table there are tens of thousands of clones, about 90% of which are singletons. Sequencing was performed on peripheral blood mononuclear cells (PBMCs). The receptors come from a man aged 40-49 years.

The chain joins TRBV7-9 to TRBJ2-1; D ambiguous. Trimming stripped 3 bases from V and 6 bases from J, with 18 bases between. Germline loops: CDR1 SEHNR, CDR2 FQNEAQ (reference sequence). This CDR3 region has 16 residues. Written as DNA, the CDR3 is TGTGCCAGCAGCTTCTCGCAGCTCTCGATCGGCAATGAGCAGTTCTTC. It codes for CASSFSQLSIGNEQFF.

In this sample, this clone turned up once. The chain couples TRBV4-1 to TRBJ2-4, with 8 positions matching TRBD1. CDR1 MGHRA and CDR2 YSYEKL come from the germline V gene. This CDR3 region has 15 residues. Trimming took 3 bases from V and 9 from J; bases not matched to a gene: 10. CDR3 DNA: TGCGCCAGCAGCCAGATAGGGACAGGAAGGGTCATTCAGTACTTC. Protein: CASSQIGTGRVIQYF.

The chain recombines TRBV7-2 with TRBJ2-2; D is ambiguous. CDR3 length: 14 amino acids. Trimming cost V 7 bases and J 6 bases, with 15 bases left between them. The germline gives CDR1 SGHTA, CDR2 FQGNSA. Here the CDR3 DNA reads TGTGCCAGCACCCCGTCTCGATCGGCCGGGGAGCTGTTTTTT. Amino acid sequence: CASTPSRSAGELFF.

The CDR3 DNA is TGTGCCAGTACATGGGACGCCAAAAATTCACCCCTCCACTTT. Its translation: CASTWDAKNSPLHF. The chain joins TRBV19 to TRBJ1-6; TRBD1 is a possible D gene (5 bases). The CDR3 consists of 14 residues. The germline V gene has CDR1 LNHDA and CDR2 SQIVND (reference sequence). V gave up 7 bases and J gave up 7 bases, with 14 bases separating them.

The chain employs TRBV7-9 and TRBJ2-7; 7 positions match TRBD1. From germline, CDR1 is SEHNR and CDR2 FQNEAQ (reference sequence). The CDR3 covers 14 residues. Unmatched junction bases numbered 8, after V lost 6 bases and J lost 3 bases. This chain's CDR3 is CASRPTGEVYEQYF. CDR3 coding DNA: TGTGCCAGCAGGCCAACAGGGGAAGTCTACGAGCAGTACTTC.

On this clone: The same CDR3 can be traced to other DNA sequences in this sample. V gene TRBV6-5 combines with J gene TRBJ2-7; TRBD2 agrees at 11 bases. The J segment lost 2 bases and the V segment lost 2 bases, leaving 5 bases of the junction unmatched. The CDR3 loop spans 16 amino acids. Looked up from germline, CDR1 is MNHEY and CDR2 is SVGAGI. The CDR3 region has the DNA TGTGCCAGCAGTTACGACGGGACTAGCGGAACCTACGAGCAGTACTTC. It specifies CASSYDGTSGTYEQYF.

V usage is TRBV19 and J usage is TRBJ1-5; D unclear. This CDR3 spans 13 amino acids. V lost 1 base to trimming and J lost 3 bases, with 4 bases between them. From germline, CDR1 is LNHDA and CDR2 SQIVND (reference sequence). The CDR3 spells CASSIANNQPQHF. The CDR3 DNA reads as TGTGCCAGTAGTATAGCCAACAATCAGCCCCAGCATTTT.

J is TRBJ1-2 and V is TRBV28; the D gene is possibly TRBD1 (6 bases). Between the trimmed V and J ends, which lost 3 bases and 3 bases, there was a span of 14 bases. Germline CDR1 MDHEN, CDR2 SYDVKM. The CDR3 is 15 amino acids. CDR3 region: CASSFWEGVDYGYTF. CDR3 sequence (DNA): TGTGCCAGCAGTTTCTGGGAGGGGGTTGACTATGGCTACACCTTC.

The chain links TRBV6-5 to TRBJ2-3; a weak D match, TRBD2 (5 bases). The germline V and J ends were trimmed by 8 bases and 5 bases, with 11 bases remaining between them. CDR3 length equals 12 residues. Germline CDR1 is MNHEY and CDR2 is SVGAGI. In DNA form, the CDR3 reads TGTGCCAGCTGGGGAGTGGGAGATACGCAGTATTTT. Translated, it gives CASWGVGDTQYF.

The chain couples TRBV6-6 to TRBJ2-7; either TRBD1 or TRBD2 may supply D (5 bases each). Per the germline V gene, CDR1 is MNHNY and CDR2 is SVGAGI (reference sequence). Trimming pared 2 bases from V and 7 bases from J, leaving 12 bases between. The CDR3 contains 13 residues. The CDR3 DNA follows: TGTGCCAGCAGTTACCGGGGCAGAATTGAGCAGTACTTC. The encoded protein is CASSYRGRIEQYF.

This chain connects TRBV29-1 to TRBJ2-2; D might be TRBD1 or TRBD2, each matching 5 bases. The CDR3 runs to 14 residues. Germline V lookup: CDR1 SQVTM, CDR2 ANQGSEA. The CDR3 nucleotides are TGCATCCTCCGGGGCAGGGCGAACACCGGGGAGCTGTTTTTT. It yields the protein CILRGRANTGELFF.

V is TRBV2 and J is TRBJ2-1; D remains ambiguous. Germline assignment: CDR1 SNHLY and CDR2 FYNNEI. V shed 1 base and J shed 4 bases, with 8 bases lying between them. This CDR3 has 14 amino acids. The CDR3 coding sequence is TGTGCCAGCAGTGAAGTTCTAGAGTACAATGAGCAGTTCTTC. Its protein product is CASSEVLEYNEQFF. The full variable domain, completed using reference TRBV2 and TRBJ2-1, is EPEVTQTPSHQVTQMGQEVILRCVPISNHLYFYWYRQILGQKVEFLVSFYNNEISEKSEIFDDQFSVERPDGSNFTLKIRSTKLEDSAMYFCASSEVLEYNEQFFGPGTRLTVL.

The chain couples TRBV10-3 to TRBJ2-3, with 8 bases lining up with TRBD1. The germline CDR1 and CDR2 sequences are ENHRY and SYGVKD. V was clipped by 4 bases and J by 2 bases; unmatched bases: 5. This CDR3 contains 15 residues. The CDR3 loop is CAISARQGNTDTQYF. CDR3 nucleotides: TGTGCCATCAGTGCCCGACAGGGGAACACAGATACGCAGTATTTT.